These 5 T cell receptor beta chains were all obtained from the same sample, sequenced in a study of OX40 agonist ivuxolimab in advanced cancers. Clones were sequenced by immunoSEQ multiplex PCR, and TCRdb holds only the in-frame ones, with some missing. There are about 78,000 clones in the sample; around 91% occur only once, and about 2.8% lies in the top ten. The sequences come from CD4+ or CD8+ T cells sorted from blood, collected in a trial of the OX40 agonist ivuxolimab. Receptors originate from an adult with an advanced solid tumor such as melanoma, head and neck, liver or kidney cancer.

V usage is TRBV28 and J usage is TRBJ1-2; 7 nucleotides line up with TRBD1. The CDR3 sequence is 13 residues long. Germline V gene data show CDR1 as MDHEN and CDR2 as SYDVKM. V shed 10 bases, J shed 8 bases, and the junction held 13 bases outside the gene matches. CDR3 loop: CANRPPGGRGYTF. In DNA, the CDR3 is TGTGCCAACCGCCCCCCAGGGGGACGGGGCTACACCTTC.

The chain links TRBV5-4 to TRBJ1-6; 7 bases fit TRBD1. V shed 4 bases and J 5 bases; nucleotides not matched to a gene: 9. CDR1 and CDR2 from the germline V gene are SGHNT and YYREEE (reference sequence). The CDR3 sequence is 16 residues long. The CDR3 protein is CASSTPGQSNNSPLHF. The DNA of the CDR3 is TGTGCCAGCAGCACACCGGGACAGTCGAATAATTCACCCCTCCACTTT.

The CDR3: CSVPPQWGSYNEQFF. Here the CDR3 DNA reads TGCAGCGTCCCCCCTCAGTGGGGCTCCTACAATGAGCAGTTCTTC. This chain uses TRBV29-1 with TRBJ2-1; no clear D gene. The V end lost 6 bases, the J end lost 0 bases, and 15 bases lay between the germline ends. This CDR3 contains 15 residues. CDR1 and CDR2 from the germline V gene are SQVTM and ANQGSEA.

The genes are TRBV6-6 and TRBJ1-5, with a tentative D call TRBD1 (6 bases). The CDR3 totals 16 residues. Germline CDR1 and CDR2: MNHNY and SVGAGI (reference sequence). V was cut by 2 bases and J by 3 bases, with 14 bases left in between. The CDR3 DNA follows: TGTGCCAGCAGTTACCCCCTCACAGGGCTCAATCAGCCCCAGCATTTT. This sequence encodes CASSYPLTGLNQPQHF.

In regard to this clone: At one of its ends the junction is not consistent with the germline gene, which may arise from a read error. The CDR3 loop is CASSFGTGSSEQYF. The CDR3 DNA is TGTGCCAGCAGCTTCGGGACAGGGTCCTCCGAGCAGTACTTC. The V call is TRBV7-9, the J call TRBJ2-7, with 9 bases lining up with TRBD1. The CDR3 consists of 14 residues. Germline V gene lookup returns CDR1 SEHNR and CDR2 FQNEAQ (reference sequence). Using reference TRBV7-9 and TRBJ2-7 for the parts outside the CDR3, the full variable domain is DTGVSQNPRHKITKRGQNVTFRCDPISEHNRLYWYRQTLGQGPEFLTYFQNEAQLEKSRLLSDRFSAERPKGSFSTLEIQRTEQGDSAMYLCASSFGTGSSEQYFGPGTRLTVT.